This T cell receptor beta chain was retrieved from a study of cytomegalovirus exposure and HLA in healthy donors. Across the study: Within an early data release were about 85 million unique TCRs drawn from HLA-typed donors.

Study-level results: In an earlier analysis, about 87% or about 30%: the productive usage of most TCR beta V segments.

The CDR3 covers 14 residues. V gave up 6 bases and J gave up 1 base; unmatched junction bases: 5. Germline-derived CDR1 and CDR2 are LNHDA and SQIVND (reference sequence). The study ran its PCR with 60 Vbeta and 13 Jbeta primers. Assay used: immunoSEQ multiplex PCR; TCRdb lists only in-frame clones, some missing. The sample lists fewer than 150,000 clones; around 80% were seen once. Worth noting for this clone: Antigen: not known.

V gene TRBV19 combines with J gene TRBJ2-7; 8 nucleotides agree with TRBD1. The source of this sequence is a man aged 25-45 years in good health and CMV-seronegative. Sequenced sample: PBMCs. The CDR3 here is CASRSRQGSYEQYF. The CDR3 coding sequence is TGTGCCAGTAGATCCCGACAGGGGTCCTACGAGCAGTACTTC.